A selection of T cell receptor beta chains follows, all from one sample in a study of control samples from healthy donors and cancer patients. Using immunoSEQ multiplex PCR, the repertoire was profiled, and TCRdb retains in-frame clones only, with some absent. The sample carries about 150,000 clones, over 85% recorded once. The specimen was blood. The receptors shown here come from a man between 18 and 35 years old in good health. Each CDR3 is given with its conserved first and last residue. D genes are given only for firm matches. The size field is filled for only some rows; it gives once, few, many or a size class.

>once|TRBV23-1|TRBJ1-2|-
CASSQSKNRLDYGYTF
TGCGCCAGCAGTCAATCGAAGAACAGGCTTGACTATGGCTACACCTTC
>-|TRBV21-1|TRBJ1-2|-
CASSKEYGYGYTF
TGTGCCAGCAGCAAAGAGTACGGATATGGCTACACCTTC
>-|TRBV18|TRBJ2-2|-
CASSPPIRRPGELFF
TGTGCCAGCTCACCACCGATTCGTCGACCCGGGGAGCTGTTTTTT
>once|TRBV29-1|TRBJ2-1|-
CSGWESEQFF
TGCAGCGGCTGGGAGAGTGAGCAGTTCTTC
>-|TRBV2|TRBJ2-1|TRBD2
CASSGFLADNEQFF
TGTGCCAGCAGTGGTTTTCTAGCGGACAATGAGCAGTTCTTC
>-|TRBV7-2|TRBJ2-4|TRBD1
CASSSRTGEAKNIQYF
TGTGCCAGCAGTTCGCGAACAGGGGAAGCCAAAAACATTCAGTACTTC
>-|TRBV4-2|TRBJ2-1|TRBD1
CASSAGTGNNNREQFF
TGTGCCAGCAGCGCGGGGACAGGGAATAACAATCGAGAGCAGTTCTTC
>-|TRBV5-1|TRBJ2-7|-
CASSLVGIVDEQYF
TGCGCCAGCAGCTTAGTGGGGATAGTCGACGAGCAGTACTTC
>-|TRBV4-2|TRBJ2-1|TRBD2
CASSQDWAGLEGNEQFF
TGTGCCAGCAGCCAAGATTGGGCAGGACTAGAGGGGAATGAGCAGTTCTTC
>-|TRBV25-1|TRBJ2-7|-
CASSDGGYRDEQYF
TGTGCCAGCAGTGATGGGGGCTATAGGGACGAGCAGTACTTC
>-|TRBV7-9|TRBJ2-1|TRBD2
CASSPGTSGYNEQFF
TGTGCCAGCAGCCCGGGGACTAGCGGGTACAATGAGCAGTTCTTC